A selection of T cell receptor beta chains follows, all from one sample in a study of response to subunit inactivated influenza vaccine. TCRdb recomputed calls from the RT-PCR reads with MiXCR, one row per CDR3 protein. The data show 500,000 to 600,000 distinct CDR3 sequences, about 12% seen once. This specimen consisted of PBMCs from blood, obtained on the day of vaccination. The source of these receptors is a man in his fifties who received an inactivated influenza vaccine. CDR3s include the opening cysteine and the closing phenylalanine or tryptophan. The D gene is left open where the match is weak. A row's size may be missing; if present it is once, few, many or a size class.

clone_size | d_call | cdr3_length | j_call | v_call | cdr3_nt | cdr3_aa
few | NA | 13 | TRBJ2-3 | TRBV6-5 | TGTGCCAGCAGTTCCGGAGGGAGGTCTTGGCAGTATTTT | CASSSGGRSWQYF
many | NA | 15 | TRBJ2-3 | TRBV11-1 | TGTGCCAGCAGCTCTTGGGGAGGTAGCACAGATACGCAGTATTTT | CASSSWGGSTDTQYF
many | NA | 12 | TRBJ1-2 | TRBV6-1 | TGTGCCAGCCGCTTTACCCGACATGGCTACACCTTC | CASRFTRHGYTF
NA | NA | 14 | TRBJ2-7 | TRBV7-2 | TGTGCCAGCAGCTTGCCGGGCCTACCCTACGAGCAGTACTTC | CASSLPGLPYEQYF
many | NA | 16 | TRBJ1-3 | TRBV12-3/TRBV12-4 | TGTGCCAGCAGTTTAGAGTCAGTCCACTCTGGAAACACCATATATTTT | CASSLESVHSGNTIYF
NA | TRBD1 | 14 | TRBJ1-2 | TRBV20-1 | TGCAGTGCTAGAGTGGACAGGGGGCGGTATGGCTACACCTTC | CSARVDRGRYGYTF
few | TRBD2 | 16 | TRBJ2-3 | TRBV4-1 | TGCGCCAGCAGCCAAGATTCAGGCGGGGGGCTCGATACGCAGTATTTT | CASSQDSGGGLDTQYF
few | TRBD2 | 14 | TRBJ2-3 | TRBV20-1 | TGCAGTGCTAGCTTTAGCGGGAGGGCCGTTTCGCAGTATTTT | CSASFSGRAVSQYF
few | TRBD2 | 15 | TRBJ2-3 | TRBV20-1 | TGCAGTGCTTCCCCGACTAGCTGGATCACAGATACGCAGTATTTT | CSASPTSWITDTQYF
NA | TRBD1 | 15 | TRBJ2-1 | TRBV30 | TGTGCCTGGAGTCTAGGACAGGGGGCTTTCAATGAGCAGTTCTTC | CAWSLGQGAFNEQFF
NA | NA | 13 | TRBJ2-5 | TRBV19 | TGTGCCAGTAGTACCCCACCCGGCGAGACCCAGTACTTC | CASSTPPGETQYF
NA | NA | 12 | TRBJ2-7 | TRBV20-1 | TGCAGTGCTAGAGGCGGACTCGTTGGGCAGTACTTC | CSARGGLVGQYF
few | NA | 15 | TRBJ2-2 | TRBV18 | TGTGCCAGCTCACCACCGGCGGTGAACACCGGGGAGCTGTTTTTT | CASSPPAVNTGELFF
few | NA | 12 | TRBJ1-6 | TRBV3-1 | TGTGCCAGCAGCCAAAAGTATTCACCCCTCCACTTT | CASSQKYSPLHF
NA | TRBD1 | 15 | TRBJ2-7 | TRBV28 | TGTGCCAGCAGTACCGCCGGGACAGGGTTCCACGAGCAGTACTTC | CASSTAGTGFHEQYF
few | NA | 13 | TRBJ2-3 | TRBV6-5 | TGTGCCAGCAGTCCCCGGGGTGGCCCTTCTCAGTATTTT | CASSPRGGPSQYF
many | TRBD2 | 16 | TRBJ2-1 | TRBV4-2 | TGTGCCAGCAGCCAAGACGGTCTAGCGGGGTACAATGAGCAGTTCTTC | CASSQDGLAGYNEQFF
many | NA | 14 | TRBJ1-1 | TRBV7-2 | TGTGCCAGCAGGTCAGTGGGAGGGAGAACTGAAGCTTTCTTT | CASRSVGGRTEAFF
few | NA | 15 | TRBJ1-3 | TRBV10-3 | TGTGCCATCAGTGAGTCACGGGGTACTGGAAACACCATATATTTT | CAISESRGTGNTIYF
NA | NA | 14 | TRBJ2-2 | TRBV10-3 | TGTGCCATCAGGAACAGGCCTGAGGGCGGGGAGCTGTTTTTT | CAIRNRPEGGELFF
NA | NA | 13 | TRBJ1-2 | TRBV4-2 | TGTGCCAGCAGCCTCCCGGAGGGGGTCGGCTACACCTTC | CASSLPEGVGYTF
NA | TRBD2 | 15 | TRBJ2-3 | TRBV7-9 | TGTGCCAGCAGCTTAGATCTAGCGGATACAGATACGCAGTATTTT | CASSLDLADTDTQYF
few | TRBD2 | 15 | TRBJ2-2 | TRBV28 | TGTGCCAGCCAAATTACTAGCGGGGACACCGGGGAGCTGTTTTTT | CASQITSGDTGELFF
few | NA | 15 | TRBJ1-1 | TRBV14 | TGTGCCAGCAGCCCGAGTGGGCGGTGGATTTATGAAGCTTTCTTT | CASSPSGRWIYEAFF
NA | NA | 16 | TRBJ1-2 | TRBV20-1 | TGCAGTGCTAGAGGCCCCGTTGGCGGCGCTTACTATGGCTACGCCTTC | CSARGPVGGAYYGYAF
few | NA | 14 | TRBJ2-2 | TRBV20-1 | TGCAGTGCTGGACCCGGGACATTCAACCGGGAGCTGTTTTTT | CSAGPGTFNRELFF
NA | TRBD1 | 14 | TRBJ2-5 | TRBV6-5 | TGTGCCAGCAGTTATCTCAGGGGGTTGGAGACCCAGTACTTC | CASSYLRGLETQYF
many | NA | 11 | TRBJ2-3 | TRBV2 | TGTGCCAGCAGTGCTCCGATTACGCAGTATTTT | CASSAPITQYF
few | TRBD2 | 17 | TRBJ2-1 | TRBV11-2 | TGTGCCAGCAGCTTAGGGACTAGCGGGGGCGTGGGCAATGAGCAGTTCTTC | CASSLGTSGGVGNEQFF
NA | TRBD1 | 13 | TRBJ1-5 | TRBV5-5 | TGTCGGACCCGAAACAGGGGAGGTCAGCCCCAGCATTTT | CRTRNRGGQPQHF
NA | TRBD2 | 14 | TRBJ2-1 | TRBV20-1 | TGCAGTGCTAGCCGGGGGGAGATAGGCAATGAGCAGTTCTTC | CSASRGEIGNEQFF
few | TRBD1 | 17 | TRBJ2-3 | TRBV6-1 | TGTGCCAGCAAAGCCGGGACAGGGGGCATTCCCGTAGATACGCAGTATTTT | CASKAGTGGIPVDTQYF
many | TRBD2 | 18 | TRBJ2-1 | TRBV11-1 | TGTGCCAGCAGCCTGAGGACTAGCGGGAAGTTGTCCTACAATGAGCAGTTCTTC | CASSLRTSGKLSYNEQFF
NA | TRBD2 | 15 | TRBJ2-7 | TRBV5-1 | TGCGCCAGCAGCCCCGGACTAGCTGCCCCCTACGAGCAGTACTTC | CASSPGLAAPYEQYF
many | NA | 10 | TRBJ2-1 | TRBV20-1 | TGCAGTGCCCGCAACAATGAGCAGTTCTTC | CSARNNEQFF
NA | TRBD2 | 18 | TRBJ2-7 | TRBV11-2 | TGTGCCAGCAGCTTCCGGCCCCCGACTAGCGGGAATTGGTACGAGCAGTACTTC | CASSFRPPTSGNWYEQYF
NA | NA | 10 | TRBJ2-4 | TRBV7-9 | TGTGCCAGCAGCGCACAAATTCAGTACTTC | CASSAQIQYF
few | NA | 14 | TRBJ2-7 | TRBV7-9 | TGTGCCAGCAGCTTACGGGACTCTACTAGAGAGCAGTACTTC | CASSLRDSTREQYF
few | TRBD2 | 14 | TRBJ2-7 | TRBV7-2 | TGTGCCAGCAGACGAGGACTAGGGTACTACGAGCAGTACTTC | CASRRGLGYYEQYF
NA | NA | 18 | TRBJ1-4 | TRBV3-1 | TGTGCCAGCAGCCATAACAGAGAGTTCACCTACCCCAATGAAAAACTGTTTTTT | CASSHNREFTYPNEKLFF
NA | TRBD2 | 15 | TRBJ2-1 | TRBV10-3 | TGTGCCATCAGTGAGAATGCGGGAGGTAGCCATGAGCAGTTCTTC | CAISENAGGSHEQFF
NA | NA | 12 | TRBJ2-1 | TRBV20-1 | TGCAGTGCTAGATCAAACATCAATGAGCAGTTCTTC | CSARSNINEQFF
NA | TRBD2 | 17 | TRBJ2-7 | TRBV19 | TGTGCCAGTAGTCAGATGTCTAGCGGCGCGAGCTCCTACGAGCAGTACTTC | CASSQMSSGASSYEQYF
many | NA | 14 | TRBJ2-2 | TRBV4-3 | TGCGCCAGCAGCCAAGTTAAGAACACCGGGGAGCTGTTTTTT | CASSQVKNTGELFF
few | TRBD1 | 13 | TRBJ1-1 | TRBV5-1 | TGCGCCAGCAGCTTGAACAGGGGGCTAGAAGCTTTCTTT | CASSLNRGLEAFF
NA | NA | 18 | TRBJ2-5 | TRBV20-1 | TGCAGTGCCAAGAAGAAAGGGTTCGGGACTTTAGAGTGGGAGACCCAGTACTTC | CSAKKKGFGTLEWETQYF
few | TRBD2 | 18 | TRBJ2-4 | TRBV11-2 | TGTGCCAGCAGCTCTCGACTAGCGGGAGAACTAGCCAAAAACATTCAGTACTTC | CASSSRLAGELAKNIQYF
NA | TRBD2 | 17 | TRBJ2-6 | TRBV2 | TGTGCCAGCAGCGGACTAGCGGGAGTCTCTGGGGCCAACGTCCTGACTTTC | CASSGLAGVSGANVLTF
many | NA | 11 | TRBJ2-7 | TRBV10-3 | TGTGCCATCACCTCCAACAGAGAGCAGTACTTC | CAITSNREQYF
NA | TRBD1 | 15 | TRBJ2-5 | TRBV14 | TGTGCCAGCAGCCCCCTGACAGGGGGCGGACAGACCCAGTACTTC | CASSPLTGGGQTQYF